These T cell receptor beta chains were read from a single sample in a study of CD8+ T cells in alopecia areata. Assay: immunoSEQ multiplex PCR; the TCRdb copy retains only in-frame clones and omits some. The sample yields 150,000 to 200,000 clones, roughly 50% seen once. The starting material was CD8+ T cells sorted from blood, obtained at week 24, from a patient treated with tofacitinib. Every receptor here comes from a human donor with alopecia areata. Each CDR3 is given with its conserved first and last residue. The D gene is left open where the match is weak. The size of a clone is reported for some rows only, either as once, few or many, or as a class for expanded clones.

abundance	d_gene	v_gene	j_gene	CDR3nt	CDR3aa
-	-	TRBV14	TRBJ2-7	TGTGCCAGCAGCCAAGATCCACGCGAGCAGTACTTC	CASSQDPREQYF
-	-	TRBV9	TRBJ2-7	TGTGCCAGCAGCGTCGGAAGCTCCTACGAGCAGTACTTC	CASSVGSSYEQYF
-	TRBD2	TRBV7-9	TRBJ2-1	TGTGCCAGCCAGGGCGGGGGGTTCAATGAGCAGTTCTTC	CASQGGGFNEQFF
-	-	TRBV5-6	TRBJ1-2	TGTGCCAGCAGCGAACATAATAACTATGGCTACACCTTC	CASSEHNNYGYTF
once	-	TRBV30	TRBJ2-2	TGTGCCTGGAGTGTACACTTGGGGGAGCTGTTTTTT	CAWSVHLGELFF
-	-	TRBV5-6	TRBJ2-7	TGTGCCAGCAGCCCCGGACAGACTTACGAGCAGTACTTC	CASSPGQTYEQYF
-	-	TRBV2	TRBJ2-4	TGTGCCAGCAGGGACAGAAAAAACATTCAGTACTTC	CASRDRKNIQYF
-	TRBD1	TRBV6-6	TRBJ1-4	TGTGCCAGCAGTGGACAGGGCGAAAAACTGTTTTTT	CASSGQGEKLFF
-	TRBD1	TRBV6-5	TRBJ2-7	TGTGCCAGCACGCCGACAGGGGCATCCTACGAGCAGTACTTC	CASTPTGASYEQYF
-	-	TRBV6-1	TRBJ1-4	TGTGCCAGCAGTTTGACAGTAATTCATGAAAAACTGTTTTTT	CASSLTVIHEKLFF
few	-	TRBV30	TRBJ1-5	TGTGCCTGGAGTGTACTGAATCAGCCCCAGCATTTT	CAWSVLNQPQHF
few	TRBD1	TRBV5-6	TRBJ2-1	TGTGCCAGCAGCAACCGACAGGGGGCAGCCTACAATGAGCAGTTCTTC	CASSNRQGAAYNEQFF
-	-	TRBV27	TRBJ1-2	TGTGCCAGCAGTTTATCCCCAGGGGCCGATGGCTACACCTTC	CASSLSPGADGYTF
few	-	TRBV7-9	TRBJ2-1	TGTGCCAGCAGCTTAGGAGGGGATCCCTACAATGAGCAGTTCTTC	CASSLGGDPYNEQFF
-	-	TRBV6-1	TRBJ2-2	TGTGCCAGCAGTGAAGCGCGTATTTCAGGCGACGGGGAGCTGTTTTTT	CASSEARISGDGELFF
-	TRBD1	TRBV5-4	TRBJ1-2	TGTGCCAGCAGTCAAACAGGGGACATTAACTATGGCTACACCTTC	CASSQTGDINYGYTF
-	-	TRBV7-4	TRBJ1-2	TGTGCCAGCAGAATGATATCCCAGAGGGGTAACTATGGCTACACCTTC	CASRMISQRGNYGYTF
-	TRBD1	TRBV2	TRBJ1-2	TGTGCCAACACGGACAGGGCCTATGGCTACACCTTC	CANTDRAYGYTF
few	TRBD1	TRBV29-1	TRBJ2-5	TGCAGCGTCGAATATAGATTTGACAGGGCGGAGACCCAGTACTTC	CSVEYRFDRAETQYF
once	TRBD1	TRBV5-1	TRBJ2-7	TGCGCCAGCAGCTTGGGGACAGGGGGCGCATACGAGCAGTACTTC	CASSLGTGGAYEQYF
-	TRBD1	TRBV29-1	TRBJ1-2	TGCAGCCATAAGGACCAGACAGGGGCATTGTATCCTTATGGCTACACCTTC	CSHKDQTGALYPYGYTF
-	-	TRBV11-2	TRBJ2-7	TGTGCCAGCAGCTCTAAACCCGCACCATACGAGCAGTACTTC	CASSSKPAPYEQYF
few	-	TRBV29-1	TRBJ2-2	TGCAGCGTGAAGGGAGGAGTGACCGGGGAGCTGTTTTTT	CSVKGGVTGELFF
-	-	TRBV2	TRBJ2-2	TGTGCCAGCATGGACGGGGCCCGCTACACCGGGGAGCTGTTTTTT	CASMDGARYTGELFF
few	TRBD1	TRBV29-1	TRBJ1-2	TGCAGCGTCCCGAGACAGGGAGGTGGCTACACCTTC	CSVPRQGGGYTF
few	-	TRBV7-2	TRBJ2-5	TGTGCCAGCAGCTTATTGGGGTCGGGCACAAGACTGAAAGAGACCCAGTACTTC	CASSLLGSGTRLKETQYF
-	-	TRBV19	TRBJ1-5	TGTGCCAGTAGTATCCGGACCCATCAGCCCCAGCATTTT	CASSIRTHQPQHF
-	-	TRBV6-5	TRBJ2-2	TGTGCCAGTGCTAGTACCGGGGAGCTGTTTTTT	CASASTGELFF
-	TRBD1	TRBV7-9	TRBJ2-4	TGTGCCAGCAGCACCGGGACAGGGACCCTTCAGTACTTC	CASSTGTGTLQYF
-	-	TRBV29-1	TRBJ2-4	TGCAGCGGCGTGACAGTAGCCAAAAACATTCAGTACTTC	CSGVTVAKNIQYF
-	TRBD2	TRBV27	TRBJ2-3	TGTGCCAGCAGTATACTAGCGGGGGGTGTGGCCGATACGCAGTATTTT	CASSILAGGVADTQYF